The rows below give T cell receptor beta chains drawn from one sample of a study of blood T cell repertoires in COVID-19. The table came from immunoSEQ multiplex PCR; TCRdb's copy has only in-frame clones and leaves some out. This table has hundreds of thousands of clones, 70% to 90% appearing once. The sample comprised PBMCs or T cells enriched from blood (not recorded which). These receptors were obtained from a woman in her forties who had recovered from COVID-19. Each CDR3 is given with its conserved first and last residue. The D gene is left open where the match is weak. Some rows mark clone size as missing; the rest say once, few, many or name a class of expanded clone.

V gene,J gene,CDR3 length,D gene,clone size,CDR3 protein,CDR3 DNA
TRBV18,TRBJ1-1,16,.,.,CASSPYTEGGWTEAFF,TGTGCCAGCTCACCGTATACAGAAGGGGGATGGACTGAAGCTTTCTTT
TRBV11-3,TRBJ2-7,12,.,.,CASSLVVGQQYF,TGTGCCAGCAGCTTAGTCGTGGGGCAGCAGTACTTC
TRBV30,TRBJ1-1,13,.,.,CAWSPSWNTEAFF,TGTGCCTGGAGTCCCTCCTGGAACACTGAAGCTTTCTTT
TRBV11-3,TRBJ2-2,15,TRBD1,.,CASSPGQGDTGELFF,TGTGCCAGCAGCCCGGGACAGGGAGACACCGGGGAGCTGTTTTTT
TRBV7-3,TRBJ2-1,18,TRBD2,.,CASSLSGARAGIYNEQFF,TGTGCCAGCAGCCTCTCCGGGGCCCGAGCGGGGATCTACAATGAGCAGTTCTTC
TRBV7-8,TRBJ2-7,15,TRBD1,.,CASSLGTGGIYEQYF,TGTGCCAGCAGCTTAGGGACAGGGGGCATCTACGAGCAGTACTTC
TRBV19,TRBJ1-6,14,.,.,CASSIGQGRSPLHF,TGTGCCAGTAGTATCGGGCAGGGTCGATCACCCCTCCACTTT
TRBV2,TRBJ2-7,14,.,.,CASKTDVKSYEQYF,TGTGCCAGCAAGACAGACGTGAAGTCCTACGAGCAGTACTTC
TRBV5-6,TRBJ1-5,16,TRBD1,.,CASSPSGGISNQPQHF,TGTGCCAGCAGCCCGTCAGGGGGCATTAGCAATCAGCCCCAGCATTTT
TRBV7-2,TRBJ2-7,15,.,.,CASSLSQGLVYEQYF,TGTGCCAGCAGCTTAAGCCAGGGCTTAGTCTACGAGCAGTACTTC
TRBV11-3,TRBJ2-1,16,TRBD2,.,CASGKLAGGVYNEQFF,TGTGCCAGCGGAAAACTAGCGGGAGGGGTATACAATGAGCAGTTCTTC
TRBV27,TRBJ2-7,15,TRBD2,.,CASSLATSGLYEQYF,TGTGCCAGCAGTTTAGCGACTAGCGGATTGTACGAGCAGTACTTC
TRBV28,TRBJ1-4,14,.,.,CASSSPSAGEKLFF,TGTGCCAGCAGTTCCCCCAGCGCGGGCGAAAAACTGTTTTTT
TRBV4-3,TRBJ1-6,16,TRBD1,.,CASSQVPRGRYSPLHF,TGCGCCAGCAGCCAAGTCCCCAGGGGGCGTTATTCACCCCTCCACTTT
TRBV7-2,TRBJ2-1,17,TRBD2,.,CASSLRTSLLIYNEQFF,TGTGCCAGCAGCTTAAGGACTAGCCTTCTGATCTACAATGAGCAGTTCTTC
TRBV7-8,TRBJ2-5,17,TRBD2,.,CASSLALSGGATETQYF,TGTGCCAGCAGCTTAGCTCTTAGCGGGGGGGCCACGGAGACCCAGTACTTC
TRBV7-2,TRBJ1-1,14,.,.,CASSPVGSDTEAFF,TGTGCCAGCAGCCCGGTCGGGTCAGACACTGAAGCTTTCTTT
TRBV2,TRBJ2-5,16,TRBD2,.,CASSDGLAGRQETQYF,TGTGCCAGCAGTGACGGGTTAGCGGGACGGCAAGAGACCCAGTACTTC
TRBV28,TRBJ2-7,12,TRBD1,.,CATGTATYEQYF,TGTGCGACAGGGACCGCCACCTACGAGCAGTACTTC
TRBV7-9,TRBJ1-4,15,TRBD1,once,CASSLDRGSNEKLFF,TGTGCCAGCAGCTTGGACAGGGGGAGTAATGAAAAACTGTTTTTT
TRBV5-1,TRBJ2-1,16,TRBD2,.,CASSLAPSGSVNEQFF,TGCGCCAGCAGCTTGGCGCCTAGCGGGAGTGTCAATGAGCAGTTCTTC
TRBV14,TRBJ2-2,13,.,few,CASSPRLTGELFF,TGTGCCAGCAGCCCACGGTTAACCGGGGAGCTGTTTTTT
TRBV30,TRBJ2-1,14,TRBD2,.,CAWSYTSGGDEQFF,TGTGCCTGGAGCTATACTAGCGGGGGCGATGAGCAGTTCTTC
TRBV5-4,TRBJ2-7,15,TRBD1,once,CASSLGQGEFYEQYF,TGTGCCAGCAGCTTGGGACAGGGGGAATTCTACGAGCAGTACTTC
TRBV7-3,TRBJ1-6,16,.,.,CASSLNPPGNNSPLHF,TGTGCCAGCAGCTTAAATCCCCCGGGTAATAATTCACCCCTCCACTTT
TRBV18,TRBJ2-3,16,TRBD1,once,CASSPKFQGGTDTQYF,TGTGCCAGCTCACCAAAATTTCAGGGGGGCACAGATACGCAGTATTTT